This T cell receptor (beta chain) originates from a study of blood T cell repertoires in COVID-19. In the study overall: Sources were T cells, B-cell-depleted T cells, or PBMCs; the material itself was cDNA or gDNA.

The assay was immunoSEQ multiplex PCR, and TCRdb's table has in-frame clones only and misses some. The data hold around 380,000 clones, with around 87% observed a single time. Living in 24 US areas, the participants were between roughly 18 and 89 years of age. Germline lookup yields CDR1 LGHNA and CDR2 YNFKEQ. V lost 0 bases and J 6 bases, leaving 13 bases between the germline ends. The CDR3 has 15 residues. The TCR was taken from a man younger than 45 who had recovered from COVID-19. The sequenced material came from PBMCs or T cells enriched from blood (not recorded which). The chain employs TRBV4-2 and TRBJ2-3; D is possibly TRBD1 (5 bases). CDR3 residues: CASSQEDSSRDTQYF. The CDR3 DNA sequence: TGTGCCAGCAGCCAAGAAGACAGCTCTAGGGATACGCAGTATTTT.